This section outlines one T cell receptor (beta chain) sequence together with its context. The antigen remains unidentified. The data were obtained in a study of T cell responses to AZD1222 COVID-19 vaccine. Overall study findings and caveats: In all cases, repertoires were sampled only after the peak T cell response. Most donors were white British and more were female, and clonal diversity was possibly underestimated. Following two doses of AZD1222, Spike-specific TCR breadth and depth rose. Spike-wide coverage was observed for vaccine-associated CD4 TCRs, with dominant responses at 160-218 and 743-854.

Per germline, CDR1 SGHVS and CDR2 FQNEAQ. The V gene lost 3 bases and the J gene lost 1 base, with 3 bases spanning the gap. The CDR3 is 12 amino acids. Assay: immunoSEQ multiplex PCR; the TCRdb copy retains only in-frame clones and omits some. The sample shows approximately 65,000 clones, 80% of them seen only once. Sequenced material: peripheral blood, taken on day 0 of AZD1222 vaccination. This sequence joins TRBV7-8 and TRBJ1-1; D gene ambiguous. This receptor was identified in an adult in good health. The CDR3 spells CASSFPNTEAFF. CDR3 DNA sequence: TGTGCCAGCAGCTTTCCGAACACTGAAGCTTTCTTT. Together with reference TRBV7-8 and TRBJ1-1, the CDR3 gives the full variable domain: GAGVSQSPRYKVAKRGQDVALRCDPISGHVSLFWYQQALGQGPEFLTYFQNEAQLDKSGLPSDRFFAERPEGSVSTLKIQRTQQEDSAVYLCASSFPNTEAFFGQGTRLTVV.